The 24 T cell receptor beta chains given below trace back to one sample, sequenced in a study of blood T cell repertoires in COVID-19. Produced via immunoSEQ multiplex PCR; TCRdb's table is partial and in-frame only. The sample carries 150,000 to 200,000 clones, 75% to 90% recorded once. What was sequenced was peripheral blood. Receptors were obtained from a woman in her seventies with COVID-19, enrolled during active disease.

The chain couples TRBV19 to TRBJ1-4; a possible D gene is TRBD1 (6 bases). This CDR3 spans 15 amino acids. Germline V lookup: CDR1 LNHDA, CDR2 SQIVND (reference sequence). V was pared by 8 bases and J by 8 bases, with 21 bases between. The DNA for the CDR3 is TGTGCCAGTGCGCTACAGGGTCTAGGCGGCGAAAAACTGTTTTTT. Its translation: CASALQGLGGEKLFF. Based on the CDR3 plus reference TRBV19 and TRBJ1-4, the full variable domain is DGGITQSPKYLFRKEGQNVTLSCEQNLNHDAMYWYRQDPGQGLRLIYYSQIVNDFQKGDIAEGYSVSREKKESFPLTVTSAQKNPTAFYLCASALQGLGGEKLFFGSGTQLSVL.

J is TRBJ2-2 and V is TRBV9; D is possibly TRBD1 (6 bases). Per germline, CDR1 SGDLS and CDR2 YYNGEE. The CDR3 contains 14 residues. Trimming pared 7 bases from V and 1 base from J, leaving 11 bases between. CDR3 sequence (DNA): TGTGCCAGCCAAAAACAGGGGAACACCGGGGAGCTGTTTTTT. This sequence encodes CASQKQGNTGELFF.

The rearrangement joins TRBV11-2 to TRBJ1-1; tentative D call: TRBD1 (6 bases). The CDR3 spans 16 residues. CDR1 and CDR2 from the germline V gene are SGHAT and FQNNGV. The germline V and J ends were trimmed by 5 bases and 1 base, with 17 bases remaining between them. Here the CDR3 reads CASSPRPGTRNTEAFF. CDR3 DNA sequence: TGTGCCAGCAGCCCCCGGCCCGGGACAAGGAACACTGAAGCTTTCTTT.

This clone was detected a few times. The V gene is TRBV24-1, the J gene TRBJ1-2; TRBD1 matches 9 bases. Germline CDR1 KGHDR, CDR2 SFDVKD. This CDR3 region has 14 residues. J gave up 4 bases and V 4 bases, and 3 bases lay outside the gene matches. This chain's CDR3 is CATSDTGQGYGYTF. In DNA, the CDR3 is TGTGCCACCAGTGACACGGGACAGGGCTATGGCTACACCTTC.

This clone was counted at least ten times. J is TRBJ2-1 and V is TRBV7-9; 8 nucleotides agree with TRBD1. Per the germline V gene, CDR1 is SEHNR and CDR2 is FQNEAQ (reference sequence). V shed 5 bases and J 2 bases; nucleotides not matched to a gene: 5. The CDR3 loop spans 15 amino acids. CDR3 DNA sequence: TGTGCCAGCAGCCCCAGGGGACAGGCCTACAATGAGCAGTTCTTC. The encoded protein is CASSPRGQAYNEQFF.

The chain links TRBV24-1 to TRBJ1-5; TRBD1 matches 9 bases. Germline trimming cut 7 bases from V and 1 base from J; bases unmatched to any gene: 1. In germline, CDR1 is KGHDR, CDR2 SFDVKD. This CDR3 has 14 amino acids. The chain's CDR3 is CATRDRGSNQPQHF. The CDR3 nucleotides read TGTGCCACCAGGGACAGGGGAAGCAATCAGCCCCAGCATTTT.

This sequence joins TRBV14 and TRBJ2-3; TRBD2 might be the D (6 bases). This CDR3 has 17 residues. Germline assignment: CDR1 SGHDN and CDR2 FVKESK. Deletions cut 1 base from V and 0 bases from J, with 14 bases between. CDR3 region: CASSQVYGTGSTDTQYF. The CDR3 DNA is TGTGCCAGCAGCCAAGTTTACGGGACTGGCAGCACAGATACGCAGTATTTT.

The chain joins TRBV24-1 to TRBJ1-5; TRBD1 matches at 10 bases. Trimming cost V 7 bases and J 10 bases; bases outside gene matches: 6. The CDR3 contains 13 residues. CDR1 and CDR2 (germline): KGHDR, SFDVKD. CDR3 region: CATRGQGPRPQHF. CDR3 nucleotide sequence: TGTGCCACCAGGGGACAGGGGCCACGCCCCCAGCATTTT.

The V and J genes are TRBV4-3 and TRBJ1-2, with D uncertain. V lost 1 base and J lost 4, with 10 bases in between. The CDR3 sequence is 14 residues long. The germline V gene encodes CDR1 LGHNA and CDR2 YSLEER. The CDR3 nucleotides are TGCGCCAGCAGCCAAGCCCGGGGAAGCTATGGCTACACCTTC. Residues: CASSQARGSYGYTF.

CDR3 coding DNA: TGTGCCAGCTATCCGGGAGCCACAGCGGGGAATGAAAAACTGTTTTTT. Encoded protein: CASYPGATAGNEKLFF. The chain recombines TRBV27 with TRBJ1-4; no reliable D call. CDR1 is MNHEY and CDR2 is SMNVEV in the germline V gene (reference sequence). There are 16 residues in the CDR3. Trimming shortened V by 8 bases and J by 5 bases, and 21 bases separated the two germline ends.

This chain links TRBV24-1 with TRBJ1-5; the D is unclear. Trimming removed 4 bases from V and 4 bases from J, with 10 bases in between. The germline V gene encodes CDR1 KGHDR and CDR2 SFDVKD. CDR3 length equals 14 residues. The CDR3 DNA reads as TGTGCCACCAGTGAGCCTCCTAGTAATCAGCCCCAGCATTTT. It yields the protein CATSEPPSNQPQHF.

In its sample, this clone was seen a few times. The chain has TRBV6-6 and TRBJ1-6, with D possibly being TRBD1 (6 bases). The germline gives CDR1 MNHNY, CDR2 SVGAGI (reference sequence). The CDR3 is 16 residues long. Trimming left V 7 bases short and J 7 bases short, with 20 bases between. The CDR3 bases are TGTGCCAGCAACCTCCCCGGGGGGGCGGGGAATTCACCCCTCCACTTT. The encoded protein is CASNLPGGAGNSPLHF.

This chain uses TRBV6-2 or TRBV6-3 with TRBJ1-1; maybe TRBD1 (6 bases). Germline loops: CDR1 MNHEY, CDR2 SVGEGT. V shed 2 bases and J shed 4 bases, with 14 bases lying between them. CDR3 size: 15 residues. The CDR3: CASSYNRAVSTEAFF. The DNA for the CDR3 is TGTGCCAGCAGTTACAACAGGGCGGTGAGCACTGAAGCTTTCTTT.

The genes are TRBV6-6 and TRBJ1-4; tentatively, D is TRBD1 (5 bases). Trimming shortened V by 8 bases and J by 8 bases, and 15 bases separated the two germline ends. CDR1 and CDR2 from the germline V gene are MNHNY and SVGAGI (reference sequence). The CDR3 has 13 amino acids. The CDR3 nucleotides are TGTGCCAGCGTTGGGGGGATCTGGGAAAAACTGTTTTTT. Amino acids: CASVGGIWEKLFF.

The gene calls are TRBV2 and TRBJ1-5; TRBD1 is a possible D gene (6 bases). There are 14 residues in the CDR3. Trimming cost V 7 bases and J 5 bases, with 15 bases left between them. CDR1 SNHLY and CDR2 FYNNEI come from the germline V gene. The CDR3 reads CASNRVSGDQPQHF. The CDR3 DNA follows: TGTGCCAGCAATAGGGTATCAGGGGATCAGCCCCAGCATTTT.

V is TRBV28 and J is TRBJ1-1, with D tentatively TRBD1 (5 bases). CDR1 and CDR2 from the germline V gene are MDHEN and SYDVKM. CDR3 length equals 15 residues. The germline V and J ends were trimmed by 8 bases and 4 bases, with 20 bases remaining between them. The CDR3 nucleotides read TGTGCCAGCCCAGAAGGTGGGGCTCCCCCCACTGAAGCTTTCTTT. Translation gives CASPEGGAPPTEAFF.

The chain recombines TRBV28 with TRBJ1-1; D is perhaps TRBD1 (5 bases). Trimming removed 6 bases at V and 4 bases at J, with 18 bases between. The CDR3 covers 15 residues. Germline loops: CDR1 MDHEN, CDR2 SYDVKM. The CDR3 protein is CASRLTGRVATEAFF. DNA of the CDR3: TGTGCCAGCAGACTCACGGGCAGGGTGGCCACTGAAGCTTTCTTT.

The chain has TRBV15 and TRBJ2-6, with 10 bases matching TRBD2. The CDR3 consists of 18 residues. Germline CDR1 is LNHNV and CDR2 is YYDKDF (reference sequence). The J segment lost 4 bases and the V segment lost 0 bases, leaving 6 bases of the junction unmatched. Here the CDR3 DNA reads TGTGCCACCAGCAGAGAACTAGCGGGATCGTCAGGGGCCAACGTCCTGACTTTC. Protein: CATSRELAGSSGANVLTF.

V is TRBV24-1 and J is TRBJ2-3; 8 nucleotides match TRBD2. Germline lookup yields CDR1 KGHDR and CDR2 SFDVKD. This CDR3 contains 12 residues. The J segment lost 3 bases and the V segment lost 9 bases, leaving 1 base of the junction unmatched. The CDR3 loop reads CATQRETDTQYF. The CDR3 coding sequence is TGTGCCACCCAGCGGGAGACAGATACGCAGTATTTT.

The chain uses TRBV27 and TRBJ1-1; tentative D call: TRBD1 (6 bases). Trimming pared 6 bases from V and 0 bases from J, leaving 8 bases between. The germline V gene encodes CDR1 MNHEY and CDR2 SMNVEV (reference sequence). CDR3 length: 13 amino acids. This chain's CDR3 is CASRGQMNTEAFF. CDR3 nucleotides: TGTGCCAGCAGAGGACAGATGAACACTGAAGCTTTCTTT.

This chain's CDR3 is CASEGQGRYGYTF. CDR3 sequence (DNA): TGTGCCAGCGAAGGACAGGGGAGATATGGCTACACCTTC. The chain carries TRBV25-1 and TRBJ1-2, with 9 bases aligning to TRBD1. CDR1 is MGHDK and CDR2 is SYGVNS in the germline V gene. V lost 8 bases to trimming and J lost 5 bases; unmatched junction nucleotides: 6. The CDR3 sequence is 13 residues long.

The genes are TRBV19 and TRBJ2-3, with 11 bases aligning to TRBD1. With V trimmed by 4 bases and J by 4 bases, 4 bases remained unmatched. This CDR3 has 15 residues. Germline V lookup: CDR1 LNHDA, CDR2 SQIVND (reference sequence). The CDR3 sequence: CASSTGTGGSDTQYF. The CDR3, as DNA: TGTGCCAGTAGTACCGGGACAGGGGGATCAGATACGCAGTATTTT.

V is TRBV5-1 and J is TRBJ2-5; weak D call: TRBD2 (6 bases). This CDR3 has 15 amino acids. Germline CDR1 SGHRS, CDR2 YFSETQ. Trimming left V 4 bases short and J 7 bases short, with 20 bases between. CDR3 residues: CASSPGTLTSGTQYF. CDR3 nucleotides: TGCGCCAGCAGCCCGGGGACTCTCACCTCGGGGACCCAGTACTTC.

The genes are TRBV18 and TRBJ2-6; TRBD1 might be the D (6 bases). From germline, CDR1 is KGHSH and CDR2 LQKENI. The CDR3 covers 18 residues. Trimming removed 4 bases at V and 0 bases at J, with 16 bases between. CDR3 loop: CASSLLQGPYSGANVLTF. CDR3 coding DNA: TGTGCCAGCTCACTACTACAGGGTCCCTACTCTGGGGCCAACGTCCTGACTTTC.